The clone carrying this TCR beta chain was seen ten or more times. Its antigen is undetermined. A single record per CDR3 protein comes from TCRdb applying MiXCR to the reads. The sample carries about 140,000 distinct CDR3 sequences, approximately 5.9% recorded once. CDR3 length: 14 amino acids. V was shortened by 6 bases and J by 1 base, with 13 bases between the two germline ends. The sample belongs to a study of T cell repertoires in cytomegalovirus infection. General study points: Carriers of CMV plus the relevant HLA were identified by cumulative public TCR beta family frequency. There were HLA-C-restricted CMV-specific TCR beta clonotypes dominating the ex vivo response.

The chain combines TRBV12-3 or TRBV12-4 with TRBJ2-7; TRBD1 or TRBD2 may be the D gene (5 bases each). Input material: PBMCs. This receptor was identified in a human donor in good health (CMV status not recorded). Some clones in this sample may be carry-over from other donors' samples. The CDR3 region has the DNA TGTGCCAGCAGCCTTCGGGGCCAATCCTACGAGCAGTACTTC. This encodes CASSLRGQSYEQYF.